This TCR beta chain was identified during a study of T cell responses to AZD1222 COVID-19 vaccine. Concerning this clone itself: The antigen remains unidentified.

This CDR3 has 15 amino acids. Germline V gives CDR1 LNHDA, CDR2 SQIVND (reference sequence). V lost 6 bases to trimming and J lost 6 bases; unmatched junction nucleotides: 9. Notes on the study in general: Only five or six AZD1222 recipients were seropositive at baseline.

TCRdb's copy holds only in-frame clones and misses some; the assay was immunoSEQ multiplex PCR. This sample has about 200,000 clones, with roughly 92% found just once. The chain joins TRBV19 to TRBJ2-3; 10 bases are a match to TRBD1. The receptor comes from an adult who received the AZD1222 COVID-19 vaccine. The sample in question was peripheral blood, obtained 28 days after the second AZD1222 dose. For the CDR3, the DNA is TGTGCCAGTAGCACAATCGGGACAGGGGATGATACGCAGTATTTT. The encoded protein is CASSTIGTGDDTQYF.